The following is a TCR beta chain sequence with its context. Antigen unknown. RNA extraction gave at least 5.5 micrograms of total RNA per sample. The data are from a study of blood T cells in healthy people across ages. The CDR3 contains 11 residues. V was trimmed by 2 bases and J by 4 bases, leaving 5 bases between them. Germline CDR1 and CDR2: GTSNPN and SVGIG (reference sequence). A second roughly 7 to 12 cycle PCR used barcoded and J-beta primers. Each TCR beta cDNA got a 12-nucleotide random molecular identifier. Each CDR3 protein is one row after TCRdb ran MiXCR on the 5' RACE reads. The profile covers about 1,500,000 distinct CDR3 sequences, with over 25% appearing a single time and over 7% taken by the ten largest. Study observations and caveats: Compared with aged donors, long-lived donors showed fewer expanded clones, suggesting selection.

The clonotype originates from a woman aged 25 to 39 in good health. The sample was blood. V usage is TRBV30 and J usage is TRBJ1-2, with D uncertain. The CDR3 DNA reads as TGTGCCTGGAGTCGGGGCTATGGCTACACCTTC. This codes for CAWSRGYGYTF.